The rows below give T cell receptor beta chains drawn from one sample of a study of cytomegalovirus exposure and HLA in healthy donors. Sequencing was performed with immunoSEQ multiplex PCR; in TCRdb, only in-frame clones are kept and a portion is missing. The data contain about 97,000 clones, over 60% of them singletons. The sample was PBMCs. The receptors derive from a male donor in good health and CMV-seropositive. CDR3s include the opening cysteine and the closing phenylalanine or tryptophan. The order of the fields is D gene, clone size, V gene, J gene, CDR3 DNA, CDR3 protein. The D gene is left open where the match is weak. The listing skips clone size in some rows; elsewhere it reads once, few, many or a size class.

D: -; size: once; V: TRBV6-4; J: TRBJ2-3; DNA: TGTGCCAGCAGTGTGGGGGGTGACACAGATACGCAGTATTTT; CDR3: CASSVGGDTDTQYF
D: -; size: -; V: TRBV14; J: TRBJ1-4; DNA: TGTGCCACCCCAGGTTTAGCTAATGAAAAACTGTTTTTT; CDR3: CATPGLANEKLFF
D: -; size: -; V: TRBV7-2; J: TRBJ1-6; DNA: TGTGCCAGCAGCTTAGTTCAGGGTAGCAATTCACCCCTCCACTTT; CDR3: CASSLVQGSNSPLHF
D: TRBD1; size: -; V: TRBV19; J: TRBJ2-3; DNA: TGTGCCAGTAGTAGGGACAGGGGATCAGATACGCAGTATTTT; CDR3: CASSRDRGSDTQYF
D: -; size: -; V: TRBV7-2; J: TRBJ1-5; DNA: TGTGCCAGCAGCTCAGAGGGGAGGAACAATCAGCCCCAGCATTTT; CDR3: CASSSEGRNNQPQHF
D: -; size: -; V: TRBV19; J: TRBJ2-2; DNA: TGTGCCAGTAGTACCGCCGCCAGGCTGGGAGCCGGGGAGCTGTTTTTT; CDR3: CASSTAARLGAGELFF
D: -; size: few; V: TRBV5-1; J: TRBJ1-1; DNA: TGCGCCAGCAGCCTGGTCGGCACTGAAGCTTTCTTT; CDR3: CASSLVGTEAFF
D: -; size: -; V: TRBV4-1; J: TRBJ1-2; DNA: TGCGCCAGCAGCCAGGCGGGGAACTATGGCTACACCTTC; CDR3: CASSQAGNYGYTF
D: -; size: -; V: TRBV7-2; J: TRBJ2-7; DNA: TGTGCCAGCGGAGCAGGGAACCGCTACGAGCAGTACTTC; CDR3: CASGAGNRYEQYF
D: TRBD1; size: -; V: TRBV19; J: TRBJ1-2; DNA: TGTGCCAGTAGTGTCGGACAGGGGGCGGGTGGCTACACCTTC; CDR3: CASSVGQGAGGYTF
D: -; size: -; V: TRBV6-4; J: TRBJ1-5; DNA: TGTGCCAGCAGTGAAATTGAGGGTCAGCCCCAGCATTTT; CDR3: CASSEIEGQPQHF
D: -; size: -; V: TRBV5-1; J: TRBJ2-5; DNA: TGCGCCAGCAGCCGGGGGGCGAGGGGCGGAGAGACCCAGTACTTC; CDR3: CASSRGARGGETQYF
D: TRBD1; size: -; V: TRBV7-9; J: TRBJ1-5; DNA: TGTTCCAGCAGCTTAGAGTCTCACAGGGGAGTCAATCAGCCCCAGCATTTT; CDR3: CSSSLESHRGVNQPQHF
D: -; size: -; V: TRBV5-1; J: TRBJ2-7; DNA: TGCGCCAGCAGCTTGTCGCAGGACTACGAGCAGTACTTC; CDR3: CASSLSQDYEQYF
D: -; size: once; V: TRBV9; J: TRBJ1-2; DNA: TGTGCCAGCAGCGTAGCCCCTGGCGGCCTCCCTGGCTATGGCTACACCTTC; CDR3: CASSVAPGGLPGYGYTF
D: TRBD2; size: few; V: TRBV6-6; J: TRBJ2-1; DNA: TGTGCCAGCAGTGGGGGGACTAGCGGGGGCGGGCAGCAGTTCTTC; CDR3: CASSGGTSGGGQQFF
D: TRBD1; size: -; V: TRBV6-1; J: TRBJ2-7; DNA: TGTGCCAGCAGACGACAGGGGGCACCCTACGAGCAGTACTTC; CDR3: CASRRQGAPYEQYF
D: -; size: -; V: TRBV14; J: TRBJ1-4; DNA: TGTGCCAGCAGCCAAGGGGGGGCAACTAATGAAAAACTGTTTTTT; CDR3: CASSQGGATNEKLFF
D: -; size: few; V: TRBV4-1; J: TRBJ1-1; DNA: TGCGCCAGCAGCCAAGCCAGGGGTGAAGCTTTCTTT; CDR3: CASSQARGEAFF
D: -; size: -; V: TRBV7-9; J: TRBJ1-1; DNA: TGTGCCAGCAGCGAAGGACAGAACACTGAAGCTTTCTTT; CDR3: CASSEGQNTEAFF
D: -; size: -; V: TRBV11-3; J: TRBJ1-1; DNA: TGTGCCAGCAGCTTAGACAACAGCCTGAACACTGAAGCTTTCTTT; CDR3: CASSLDNSLNTEAFF
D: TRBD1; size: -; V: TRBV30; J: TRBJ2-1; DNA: TGTGCCTGGAGCGCCGACAGGGGGGTGGATGAGCAGTTCTTC; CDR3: CAWSADRGVDEQFF
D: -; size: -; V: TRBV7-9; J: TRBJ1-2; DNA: TGTGCCAGCAGCTTAGCTGGCAGGGTAATAAGGGGCTACACCTTC; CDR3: CASSLAGRVIRGYTF
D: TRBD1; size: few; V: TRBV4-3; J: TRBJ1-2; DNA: TGCGCCAGCAGCTCCCTCCCCGGGACAGTTTATGGCTACACCTTC; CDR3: CASSSLPGTVYGYTF
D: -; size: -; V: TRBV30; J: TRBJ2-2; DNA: TGTGCCTGGAGCGGGGTCAAGATTGCCGGGGAGCTGTTTTTT; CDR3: CAWSGVKIAGELFF
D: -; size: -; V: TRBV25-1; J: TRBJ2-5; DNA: TGTGCCAGCAGGAGTGGAGGGGAGACCCAGTACTTC; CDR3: CASRSGGETQYF
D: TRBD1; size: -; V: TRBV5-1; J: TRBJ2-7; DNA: TGCGCCAGCAGCTTGAAATCCTTGGGACAGTTAAGCTCCTACGAGCAGTACTTC; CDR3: CASSLKSLGQLSSYEQYF
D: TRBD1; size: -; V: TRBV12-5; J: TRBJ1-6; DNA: TGTGCTAGTGGTGGGGGACAGGGAAAATATAATTCACCCCTCCACTTT; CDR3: CASGGGQGKYNSPLHF
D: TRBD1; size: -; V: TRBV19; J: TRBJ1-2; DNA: TGTGCCAGTATCTCGGACAGGGCACAAGCATCTGGCTACACCTTC; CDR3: CASISDRAQASGYTF
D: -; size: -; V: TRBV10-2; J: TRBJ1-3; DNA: TGCGCCAGCGGTAGTTCGGGGGGATCTGGAAACACCATATATTTT; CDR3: CASGSSGGSGNTIYF
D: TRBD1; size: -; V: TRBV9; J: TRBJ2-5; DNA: TGTGCCAGCAGCTCGAGGAGGACAGGGGACATAGAGACCCAGTACTTC; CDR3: CASSSRRTGDIETQYF
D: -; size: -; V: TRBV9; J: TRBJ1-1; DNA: TGTGCCAGCAGCGTTATGGGGGGGCTCACTGAAGCTTTCTTT; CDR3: CASSVMGGLTEAFF
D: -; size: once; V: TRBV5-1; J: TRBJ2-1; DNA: TGCGCCAGCAGCTCTGGGAGCGGGCGGAGCTCCTACAATGAGCAGTTCTTC; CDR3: CASSSGSGRSSYNEQFF
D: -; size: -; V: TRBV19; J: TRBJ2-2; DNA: TGTGCCAGTAGTACGTGGGCTCGCACCGGGGAGCTGTTTTTT; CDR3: CASSTWARTGELFF
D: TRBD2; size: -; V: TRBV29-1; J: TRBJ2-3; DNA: TGCAGCGTTAGAAGCGGGGGACCGGGGACAGATACGCAGTATTTT; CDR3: CSVRSGGPGTDTQYF
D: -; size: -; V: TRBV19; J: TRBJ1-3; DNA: TGTGCCAGTAGTGCCAGCGCAAACTCCTACCCTGGAAACACCATATATTTT; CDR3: CASSASANSYPGNTIYF
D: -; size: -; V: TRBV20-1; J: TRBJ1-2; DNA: TGCAGTGCTGGGGGGATAGAGGGCTACACCTTC; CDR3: CSAGGIEGYTF
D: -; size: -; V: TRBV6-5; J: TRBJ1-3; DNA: TGTGCCAGCAGCCGACACGGCTCTGGAAACACCATATATTTT; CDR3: CASSRHGSGNTIYF
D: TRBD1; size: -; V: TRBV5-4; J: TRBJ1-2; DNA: TGTGCCAGCAGCGTGGACAGGGGAAGCTATGGCTACACCTTC; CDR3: CASSVDRGSYGYTF
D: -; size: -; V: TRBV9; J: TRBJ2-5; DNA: TGTGCCAGCAGCCCTGGGGAACGGAGGAGAGAGACCCAGTACTTC; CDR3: CASSPGERRRETQYF
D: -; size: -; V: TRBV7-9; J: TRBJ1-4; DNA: TGTGCCAGCAGTTTTCAGGGTGCAACTAATGAAAAACTGTTTTTT; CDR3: CASSFQGATNEKLFF
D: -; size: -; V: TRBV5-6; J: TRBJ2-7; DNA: TGTGCCAGCAGCTTGGTAGGGGCCAGCTCCTACGAGCAGTACTTC; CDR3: CASSLVGASSYEQYF
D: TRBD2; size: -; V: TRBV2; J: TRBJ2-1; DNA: TGTGCCAGCAGTGAATTTCAAGCGGGGTTAAACAATGAGCAGTTCTTC; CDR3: CASSEFQAGLNNEQFF
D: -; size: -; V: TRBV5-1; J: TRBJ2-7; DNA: TGCGCCAGCAGGCAGTCCTACGAGCAGTACTTC; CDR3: CASRQSYEQYF
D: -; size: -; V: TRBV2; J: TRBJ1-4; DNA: TGTGCCAGCATAGAGGAGGGGCTGACTTGGGAAAAACTGTTTTTT; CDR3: CASIEEGLTWEKLFF